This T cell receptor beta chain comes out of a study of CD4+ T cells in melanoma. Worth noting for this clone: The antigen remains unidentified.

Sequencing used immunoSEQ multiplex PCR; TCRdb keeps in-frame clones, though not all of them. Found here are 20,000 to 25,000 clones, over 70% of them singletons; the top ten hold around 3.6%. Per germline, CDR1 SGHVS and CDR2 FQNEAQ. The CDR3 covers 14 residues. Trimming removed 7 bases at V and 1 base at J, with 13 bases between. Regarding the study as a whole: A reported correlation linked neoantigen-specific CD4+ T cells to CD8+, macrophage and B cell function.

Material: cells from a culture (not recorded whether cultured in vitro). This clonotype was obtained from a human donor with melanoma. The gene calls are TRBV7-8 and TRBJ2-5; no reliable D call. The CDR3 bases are TGTGCCAGCAACCATGGACCGACCCAAGAGACCCAGTACTTC. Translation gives CASNHGPTQETQYF.